This is a list of T cell receptor beta chains from one sample in a study of memory CD4+ T cells and cytomegalovirus serostatus. Repertoires were generated with immunoSEQ multiplex PCR, while TCRdb's copy carries only in-frame clones and drops some. The sample holds 30,000 to 40,000 clones, over 60% seen once. Sequenced: memory CD4+ T cells from blood. The receptors here all came from an adult in good health and CMV-seronegative. CDR3s include the opening cysteine and the closing phenylalanine or tryptophan. D genes are given only for firm matches. Rows may omit the clone size; those that give it use once, few, many or a size class.

D gene,clone size,J gene,V gene,CDR3 protein,CDR3 DNA
TRBD2,.,TRBJ2-1,TRBV14,CASSHYRLAGVYNEQFF,TGTGCCAGCAGCCATTACAGACTAGCGGGGGTTTACAATGAGCAGTTCTTC
.,once,TRBJ1-3,TRBV18,CASSPPSGNKVDTIYF,TGTGCCAGCTCACCACCCAGCGGAAACAAAGTAGACACCATATATTTT
TRBD1,.,TRBJ1-2,TRBV19,CASSTPWTGGIGYTF,TGTGCCAGTAGTACCCCCTGGACAGGGGGCATCGGCTACACCTTC
.,few,TRBJ2-3,TRBV25-1,CASSTRGKGQDTQYF,TGTGCCAGCAGTACGAGGGGGAAGGGACAAGATACGCAGTATTTT
TRBD1,.,TRBJ2-2,TRBV13,CASSFRDRVTGELFF,TGTGCCAGCAGCTTCCGGGACAGGGTAACCGGGGAGCTGTTTTTT
.,.,TRBJ1-2,TRBV5-8,CASSPVTALKRGYTF,TGTGCCAGCAGCCCGGTGACAGCGCTAAAGAGGGGCTACACCTTC
.,.,TRBJ2-5,TRBV11-3,CASSHGGPGETQYF,TGTGCCAGCAGCCACGGGGGACCGGGGGAGACCCAGTACTTC
.,.,TRBJ1-4,TRBV7-9,CASSSPVTGTNEKLFF,TGTGCCAGCAGCTCCCCCGTGACTGGGACTAATGAAAAACTGTTTTTT
.,.,TRBJ2-3,TRBV7-3,CASSSNTGDTQYF,TGTGCCAGCAGCTCAAACACGGGAGATACGCAGTATTTT
TRBD1,.,TRBJ2-6,TRBV11-2,CASRTGGGSGANVLTF,TGTGCCAGCAGGACAGGGGGAGGATCTGGGGCCAACGTCCTGACTTTC
.,few,TRBJ1-2,TRBV29-1,CSVGARPPSEGYTF,TGCAGCGTTGGGGCTAGGCCACCGTCCGAGGGCTACACCTTC
TRBD2,.,TRBJ2-7,TRBV5-4,CASSKPTSGGNYEQYF,TGTGCCAGCAGCAAACCGACTAGCGGGGGGAACTACGAGCAGTACTTC
.,few,TRBJ1-1,TRBV18,CASSPGTGNMALSSPTLTTEAFF,TGTGCCAGCTCACCAGGTACAGGGAACATGGCTTTATCTTCCCCCACACTTACGACTGAAGCTTTCTTT
.,few,TRBJ2-2,TRBV7-3,CASSLIGAGELFF,TGTGCCAGCAGCTTAATCGGGGCCGGGGAGCTGTTTTTT
.,.,TRBJ2-7,TRBV25-1,CASSALTGTYEQYF,TGTGCCAGCAGTGCCCTGACAGGGACTTACGAGCAGTACTTC
TRBD1,.,TRBJ2-1,TRBV5-1,CASSYSGTGYNEQFF,TGCGCCAGCAGCTACTCTGGGACAGGCTACAATGAGCAGTTCTTC
TRBD1,.,TRBJ2-3,TRBV15,CATSRDRGGDTQYF,TGTGCCACCAGCAGGGACAGGGGGGGAGATACGCAGTATTTT
.,.,TRBJ2-5,TRBV18,CASSPEKTQYF,TGTGCCAGCTCACCAGAGAAGACCCAGTACTTC
TRBD1,.,TRBJ2-7,TRBV5-4,CASSLGDRVYEQYF,TGTGCCAGCAGCTTGGGGGACAGGGTCTACGAGCAGTACTTC
TRBD1,.,TRBJ1-1,TRBV6-1,CASRTGLIMNTEAFF,TGTGCCAGTCGGACAGGGCTAATCATGAACACTGAAGCTTTCTTT
TRBD1,.,TRBJ1-1,TRBV18,CASSPFGQEGTEAFF,TGTGCCAGCTCACCATTCGGACAGGAGGGGACTGAAGCTTTCTTT
.,.,TRBJ1-1,TRBV7-6,CASGLAPGEAFF,TGTGCCAGCGGTCTCGCCCCTGGTGAAGCTTTCTTT
TRBD1,.,TRBJ2-3,TRBV11-2,CASSLRQGSTDTQYF,TGTGCCAGCAGCTTAAGACAGGGGAGCACAGATACGCAGTATTTT
TRBD2,.,TRBJ2-5,TRBV5-1,CASSSSGDQETQYF,TGCGCCAGCAGCAGTAGCGGGGACCAAGAGACCCAGTACTTC
TRBD1,.,TRBJ1-1,TRBV6-5,CASSYAGGEFTEAFF,TGTGCCAGCAGTTACGCAGGGGGCGAATTCACTGAAGCTTTCTTT
.,.,TRBJ2-2,TRBV7-2,CASSLEPGGHDGELFF,TGTGCCAGCAGTTTAGAGCCGGGGGGCCATGACGGGGAGCTGTTTTTT
.,.,TRBJ1-2,TRBV14,CASSQDLGPLGFYTF,TGTGCCAGCAGCCAAGATCTAGGACCTTTAGGCTTCTACACCTTC
TRBD2,.,TRBJ2-5,TRBV7-2,CASSLARLAGGETQYF,TGTGCCAGCAGCTTAGCGCGACTAGCGGGGGGTGAGACCCAGTACTTC
.,.,TRBJ1-3,TRBV30,CAWTPGRGGNTIYF,TGTGCCTGGACCCCGGGGCGAGGGGGAAACACCATATATTTT
.,.,TRBJ2-1,TRBV6-1,CASSEWGQWTYNEQFF,TGTGCCAGCAGTGAATGGGGCCAGTGGACCTACAATGAGCAGTTCTTC
TRBD1,.,TRBJ1-6,TRBV6-1,CASSPDRGQFSPLHF,TGTGCCAGCAGCCCAGACAGGGGGCAATTTTCACCCCTCCACTTT
.,.,TRBJ2-3,TRBV11-2,CASSFGNTQYF,TGTGCCAGCAGCTTTGGGAATACGCAGTATTTT
.,.,TRBJ2-6,TRBV30,CAHKISGANVLTF,TGTGCCCACAAGATCTCTGGGGCCAACGTCCTGACTTTC
TRBD1,few,TRBJ1-2,TRBV5-1,CASSPDRAGGYTF,TGCGCCAGCAGTCCCGACAGGGCAGGCGGCTACACCTTC